This T cell receptor (beta chain) was found in a study of blood T cell repertoires in COVID-19. Unmatched junction bases numbered 13, after V lost 3 bases and J lost 3 bases. The CDR3 is 17 residues long. Germline V CDR1 and CDR2: MDHEN, SYDVKM. Assay: immunoSEQ multiplex PCR; the TCRdb copy retains only in-frame clones and omits some. The sample includes 50,000 to 70,000 clones, about four fifths of them seen just once. The specimen sequenced was peripheral blood. The V gene is TRBV28, the J gene TRBJ2-7, with 8 bases that match TRBD1. The receptor comes from a human donor in a cohort sampled during active COVID-19. The CDR3, as DNA: TGTGCCAGCAGTTTCCTCGCTCTCTGGACAGGGATCTACGAGCAGTACTTC. It specifies CASSFLALWTGIYEQYF.